This T cell receptor (beta chain) was identified in a study of OX40 agonist ivuxolimab in advanced cancers. Looking at the study overall: The patients received ivuxolimab by intravenous route every 2 weeks at 0.01 to 10 mg/kg. Eligibility admitted prior anti-PD-1, anti-PD-L1 or anti-CTLA-4 therapy; around 42% had some. Study-wide results and caveats: Average numbers of expanded clones were greater in CD8+ T cells than in CD4+.

Trimming cost V 4 bases and J 0 bases; bases outside gene matches: 14. Per germline, CDR1 GTSNPN and CDR2 SVGIG (reference sequence). CDR3 length equals 18 residues. For this clone: Antigen specificity is unknown.

The protocol was immunoSEQ multiplex PCR, while the TCRdb copy is restricted to in-frame clones and leaves out a portion. The data show tens of thousands of clones, approximately 91% seen once. The V gene is TRBV30, the J gene TRBJ1-3, with TRBD1 matching over 8 bases. This specimen consisted of CD4+ or CD8+ T cells sorted from blood, obtained in a trial of the OX40 agonist ivuxolimab. This TCR came from an adult with an advanced solid tumor such as melanoma, head and neck, liver or kidney cancer. The CDR3 region is CAWTHPRGQADSGNTIYF. CDR3 nucleotides: TGTGCCTGGACCCACCCCCGGGGACAGGCAGACTCTGGAAACACCATATATTTT.